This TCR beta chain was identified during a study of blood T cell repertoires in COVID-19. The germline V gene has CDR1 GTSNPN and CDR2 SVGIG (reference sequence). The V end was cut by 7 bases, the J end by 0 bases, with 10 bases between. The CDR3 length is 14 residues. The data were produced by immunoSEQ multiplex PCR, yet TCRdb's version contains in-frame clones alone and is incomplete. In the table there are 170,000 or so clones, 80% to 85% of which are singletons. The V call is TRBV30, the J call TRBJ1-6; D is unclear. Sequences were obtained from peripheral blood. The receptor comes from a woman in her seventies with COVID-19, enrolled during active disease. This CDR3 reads CASSRDSYNSPLHF. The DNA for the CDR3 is TGTGCCTCCTCCCGGGACTCCTATAATTCACCCCTCCACTTT.